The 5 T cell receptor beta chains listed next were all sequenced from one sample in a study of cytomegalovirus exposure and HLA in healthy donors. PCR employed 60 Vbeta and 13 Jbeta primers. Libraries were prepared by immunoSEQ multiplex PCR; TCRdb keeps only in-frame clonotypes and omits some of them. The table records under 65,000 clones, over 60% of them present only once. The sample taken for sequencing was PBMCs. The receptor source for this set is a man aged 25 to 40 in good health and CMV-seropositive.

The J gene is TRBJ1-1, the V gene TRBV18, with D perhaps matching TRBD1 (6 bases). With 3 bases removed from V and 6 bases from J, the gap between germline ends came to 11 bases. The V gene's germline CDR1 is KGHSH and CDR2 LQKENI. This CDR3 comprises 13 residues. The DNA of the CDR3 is TGTGCCAGCTCACCCGACAGGCCCCCTGAAGCTTTCTTT. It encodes CASSPDRPPEAFF.

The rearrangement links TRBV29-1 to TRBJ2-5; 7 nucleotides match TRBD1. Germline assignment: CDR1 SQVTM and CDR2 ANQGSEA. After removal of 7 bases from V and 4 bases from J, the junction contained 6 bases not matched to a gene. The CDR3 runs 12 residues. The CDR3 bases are TGCAGCGCCGCCACAGGGGCAGAGACCCAGTACTTC. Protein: CSAATGAETQYF.

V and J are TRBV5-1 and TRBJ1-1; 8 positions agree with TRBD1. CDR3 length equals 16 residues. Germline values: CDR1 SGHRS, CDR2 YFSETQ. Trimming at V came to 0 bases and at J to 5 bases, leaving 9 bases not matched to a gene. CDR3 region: CASSLAARQGRTEAFF. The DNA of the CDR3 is TGCGCCAGCAGCTTGGCGGCGAGACAGGGGAGGACTGAAGCTTTCTTT.

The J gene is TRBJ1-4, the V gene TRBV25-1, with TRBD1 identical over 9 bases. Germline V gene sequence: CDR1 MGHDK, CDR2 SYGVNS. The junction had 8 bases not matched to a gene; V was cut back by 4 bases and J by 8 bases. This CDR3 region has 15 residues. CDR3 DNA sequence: TGTGCCAGCAGTGCATCGACAGGGGGAGAAGAAAAACTGTTTTTT. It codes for CASSASTGGEEKLFF.

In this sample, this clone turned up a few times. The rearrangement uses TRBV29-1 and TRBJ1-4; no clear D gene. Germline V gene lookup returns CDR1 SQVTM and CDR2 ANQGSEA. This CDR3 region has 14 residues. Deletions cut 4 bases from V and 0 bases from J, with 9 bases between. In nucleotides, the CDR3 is TGCAGCGTTGGCACCGGGGCAACTAATGAAAAACTGTTTTTT. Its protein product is CSVGTGATNEKLFF.